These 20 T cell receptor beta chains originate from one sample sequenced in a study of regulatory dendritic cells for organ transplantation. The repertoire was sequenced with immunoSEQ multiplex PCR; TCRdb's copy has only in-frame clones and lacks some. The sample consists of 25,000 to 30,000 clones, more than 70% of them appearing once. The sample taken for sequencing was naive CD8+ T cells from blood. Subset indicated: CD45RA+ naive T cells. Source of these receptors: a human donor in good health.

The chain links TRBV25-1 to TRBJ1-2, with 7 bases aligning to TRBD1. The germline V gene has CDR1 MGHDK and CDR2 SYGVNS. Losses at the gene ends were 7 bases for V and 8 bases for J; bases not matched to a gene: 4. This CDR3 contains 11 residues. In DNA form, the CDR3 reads TGTGCCAGCAAACAGGGGCGAGGCTACACCTTC. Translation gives CASKQGRGYTF.

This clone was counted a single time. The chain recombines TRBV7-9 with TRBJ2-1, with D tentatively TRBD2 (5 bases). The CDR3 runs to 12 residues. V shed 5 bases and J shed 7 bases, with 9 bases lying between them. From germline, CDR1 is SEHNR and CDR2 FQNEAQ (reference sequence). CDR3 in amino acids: CASSRESNEQFF. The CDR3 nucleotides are TGTGCCAGCAGCCGGGAATCAAATGAGCAGTTCTTC. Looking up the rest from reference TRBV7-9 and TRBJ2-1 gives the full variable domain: DTGVSQNPRHKITKRGQNVTFRCDPISEHNRLYWYRQTLGQGPEFLTYFQNEAQLEKSRLLSDRFSAERPKGSFSTLEIQRTEQGDSAMYLCASSRESNEQFFGPGTRLTVL.

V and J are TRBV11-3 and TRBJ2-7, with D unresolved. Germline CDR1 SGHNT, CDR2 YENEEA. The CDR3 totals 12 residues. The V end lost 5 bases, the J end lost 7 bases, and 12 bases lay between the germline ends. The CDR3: CASSLPPREQYF. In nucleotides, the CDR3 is TGTGCCAGCAGCCTCCCCCCCAGGGAGCAGTACTTC.

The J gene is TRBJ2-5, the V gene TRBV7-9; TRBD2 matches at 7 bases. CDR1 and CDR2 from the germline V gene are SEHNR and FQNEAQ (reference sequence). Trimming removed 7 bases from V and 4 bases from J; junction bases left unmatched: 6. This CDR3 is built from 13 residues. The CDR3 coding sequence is TGTGCCAGCACCCAGTGGGGGGGAGAGACCCAGTACTTC. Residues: CASTQWGGETQYF.

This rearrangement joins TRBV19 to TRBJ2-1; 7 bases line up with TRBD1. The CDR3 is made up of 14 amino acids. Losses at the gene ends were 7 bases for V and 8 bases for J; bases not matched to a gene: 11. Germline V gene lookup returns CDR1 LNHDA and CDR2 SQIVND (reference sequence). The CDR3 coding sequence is TGTGCCAGTAACTTAGGGGGCAGGGCGGATGAGCAGTTCTTC. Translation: CASNLGGRADEQFF.

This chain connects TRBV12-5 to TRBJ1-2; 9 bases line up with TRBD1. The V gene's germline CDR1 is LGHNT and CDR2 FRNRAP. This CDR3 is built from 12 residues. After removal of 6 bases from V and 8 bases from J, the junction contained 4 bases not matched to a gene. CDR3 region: CASGGDRDGYTF. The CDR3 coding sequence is TGTGCTAGTGGGGGGGACAGGGACGGCTACACCTTC.

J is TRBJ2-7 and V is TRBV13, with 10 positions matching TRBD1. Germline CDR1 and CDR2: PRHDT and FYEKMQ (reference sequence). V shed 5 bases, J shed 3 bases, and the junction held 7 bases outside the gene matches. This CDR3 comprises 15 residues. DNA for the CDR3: TGTGCCAGCAGCGCGACCGGGACAGGGGACTACGAGCAGTACTTC. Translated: CASSATGTGDYEQYF. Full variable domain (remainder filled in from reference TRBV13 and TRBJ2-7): AAGVIQSPRHLIKEKRETATLKCYPIPRHDTVYWYQQGPGQDPQFLISFYEKMQSDKGSIPDRFSAQQFSDYHSELNMSSLELGDSALYFCASSATGTGDYEQYFGPGTRLTVT.

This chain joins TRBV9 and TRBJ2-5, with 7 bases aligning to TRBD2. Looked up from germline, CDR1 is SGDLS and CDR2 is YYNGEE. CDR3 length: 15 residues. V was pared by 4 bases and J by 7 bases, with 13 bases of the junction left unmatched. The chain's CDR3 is CASSPRTSSGGTQYF. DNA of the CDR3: TGTGCCAGCAGCCCCCGGACTAGTTCTGGGGGGACCCAGTACTTC.

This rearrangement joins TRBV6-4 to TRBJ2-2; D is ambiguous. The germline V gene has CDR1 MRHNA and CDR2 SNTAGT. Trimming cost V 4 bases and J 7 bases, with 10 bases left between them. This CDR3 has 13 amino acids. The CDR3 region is CASSAGDFGELFF. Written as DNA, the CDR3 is TGTGCCAGCAGTGCAGGCGATTTCGGGGAGCTGTTTTTT.

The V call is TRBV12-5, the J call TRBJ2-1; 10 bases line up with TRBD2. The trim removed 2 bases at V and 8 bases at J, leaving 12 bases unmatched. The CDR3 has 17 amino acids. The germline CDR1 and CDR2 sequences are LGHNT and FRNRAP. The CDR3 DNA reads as TGTGCTAGTGGTTTGCCCCCCCCAGCGGGGGGGCGAGATGAGCAGTTCTTC. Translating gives CASGLPPPAGGRDEQFF.

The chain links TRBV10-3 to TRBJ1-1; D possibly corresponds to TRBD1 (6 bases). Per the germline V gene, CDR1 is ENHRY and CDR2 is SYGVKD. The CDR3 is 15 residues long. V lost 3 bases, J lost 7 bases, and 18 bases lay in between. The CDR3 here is CAISDPPGQRYEAFF. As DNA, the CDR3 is TGTGCCATCAGTGATCCCCCCGGACAGAGGTATGAAGCTTTCTTT.

The CDR3 loop is CASSYHDSAYEQYF. The CDR3 DNA is TGTGCCAGCAGTTATCACGACAGCGCCTACGAGCAGTACTTC. This chain uses TRBV6-5 with TRBJ2-7, with a tentative D call TRBD1 (5 bases). Trimming removed 3 bases from V and 2 bases from J, with 11 bases in between. Germline V gene lookup returns CDR1 MNHEY and CDR2 SVGAGI. The CDR3 loop spans 14 amino acids.

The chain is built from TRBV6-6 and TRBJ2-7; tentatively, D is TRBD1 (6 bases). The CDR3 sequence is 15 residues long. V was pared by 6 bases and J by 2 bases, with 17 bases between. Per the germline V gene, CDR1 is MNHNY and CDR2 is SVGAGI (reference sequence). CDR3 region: CASSPPPGHTYEQYF. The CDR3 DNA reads TGTGCCAGCAGCCCTCCCCCGGGACACACCTACGAGCAGTACTTC.

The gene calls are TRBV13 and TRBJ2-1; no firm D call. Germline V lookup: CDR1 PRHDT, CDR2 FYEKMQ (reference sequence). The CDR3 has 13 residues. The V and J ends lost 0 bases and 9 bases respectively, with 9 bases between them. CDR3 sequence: CASSLGINTEQFF. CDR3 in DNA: TGTGCCAGCAGCTTAGGGATCAACACTGAGCAGTTCTTC.

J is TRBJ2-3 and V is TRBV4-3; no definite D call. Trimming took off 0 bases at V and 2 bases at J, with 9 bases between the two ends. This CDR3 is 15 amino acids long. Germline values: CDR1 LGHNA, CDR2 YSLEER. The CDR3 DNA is TGCGCCAGCAGCCAAGATCAAGCCTCCACAGATACGCAGTATTTT. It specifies CASSQDQASTDTQYF.

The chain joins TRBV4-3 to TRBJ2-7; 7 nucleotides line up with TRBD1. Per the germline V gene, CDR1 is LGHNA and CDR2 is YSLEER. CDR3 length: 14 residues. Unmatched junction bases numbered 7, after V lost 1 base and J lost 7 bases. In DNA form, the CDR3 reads TGCGCCAGCAGCCAAGGTACAGGGGTTCGGGAGCAGTACTTC. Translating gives CASSQGTGVREQYF.

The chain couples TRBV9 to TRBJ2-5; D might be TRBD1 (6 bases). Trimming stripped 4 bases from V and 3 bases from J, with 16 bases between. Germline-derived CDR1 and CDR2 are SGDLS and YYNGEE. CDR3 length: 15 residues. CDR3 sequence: CASSLSGTTKETQYF. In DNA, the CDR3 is TGTGCCAGCAGCCTTTCCGGGACAACGAAAGAGACCCAGTACTTC.

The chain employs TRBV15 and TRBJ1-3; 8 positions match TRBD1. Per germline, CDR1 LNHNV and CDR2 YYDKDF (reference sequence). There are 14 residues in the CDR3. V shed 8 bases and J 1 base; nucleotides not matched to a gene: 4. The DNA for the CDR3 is TGTGCCACCGGGACAGGTCTTTCTGGAAACACCATATATTTT. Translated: CATGTGLSGNTIYF. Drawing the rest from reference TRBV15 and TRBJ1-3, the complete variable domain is DAMVIQNPRYQVTQFGKPVTLSCSQTLNHNVMYWYQQKSSQAPKLLFHYYDKDFNNEADTPDNFQSRRPNTSFCFLDIRSPGLGDTAMYLCATGTGLSGNTIYFGEGSWLTVV.

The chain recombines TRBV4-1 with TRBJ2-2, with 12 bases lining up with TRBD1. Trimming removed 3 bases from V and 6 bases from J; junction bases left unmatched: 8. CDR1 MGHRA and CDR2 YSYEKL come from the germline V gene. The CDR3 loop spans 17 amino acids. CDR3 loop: CASSQEPGQGAAGELFF. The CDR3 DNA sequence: TGCGCCAGCAGCCAGGAACCGGGACAGGGGGCCGCCGGGGAGCTGTTTTTT.

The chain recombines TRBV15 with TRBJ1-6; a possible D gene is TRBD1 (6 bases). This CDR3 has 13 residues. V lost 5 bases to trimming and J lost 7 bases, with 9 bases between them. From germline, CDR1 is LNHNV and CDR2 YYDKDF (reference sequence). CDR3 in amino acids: CATSEGDNSPLHF. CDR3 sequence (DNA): TGTGCCACCAGCGAGGGGGACAATTCACCCCTCCACTTT.